The present T cell receptor beta chain was sequenced within a study of blood T cell repertoires in COVID-19. The method was immunoSEQ multiplex PCR; TCRdb's version includes in-frame clones alone and lacks a portion of them. Of approximately 230,000 clones listed, 79% were seen once; the top ten hold approximately 4%. Per the germline V gene, CDR1 is SGHNT and CDR2 is YENEEA. The V and J ends lost 5 bases and 7 bases, in that order; junction bases with no gene match: 7. The CDR3 covers 14 residues. This clone was seen a few times. This specimen includes other DNA sequences encoding the same CDR3. The TCR sequence derives from a woman between 35 and 50 years old with active or convalescent COVID-19. V and J are TRBV11-3 and TRBJ2-2, with 7 bases lining up with TRBD1. Sequenced sample: peripheral blood. Written as DNA, the CDR3 is TGTGCCAGCAGCATCAGGGGGAGAGGCGGGGAGCTGTTTTTT. The encoded protein is CASSIRGRGGELFF.